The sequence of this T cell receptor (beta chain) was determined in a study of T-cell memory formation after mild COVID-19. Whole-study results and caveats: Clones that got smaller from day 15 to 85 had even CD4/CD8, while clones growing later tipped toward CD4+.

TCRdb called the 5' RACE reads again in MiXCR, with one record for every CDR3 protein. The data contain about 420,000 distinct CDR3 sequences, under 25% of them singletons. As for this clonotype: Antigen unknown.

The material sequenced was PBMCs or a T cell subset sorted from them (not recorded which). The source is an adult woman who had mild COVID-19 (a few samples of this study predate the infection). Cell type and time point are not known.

The CDR3 region has the DNA TGCGCCAGCAGCCAATCCAGGGTTGGCAATCAGCCCCAGCATTTT. Amino acids: CASSQSRVGNQPQHF. The chain combines TRBV4-1 with TRBJ1-5; a possible D gene is TRBD1 (5 bases). This CDR3 region has 15 residues. Per the germline V gene, CDR1 is MGHRA and CDR2 is YSYEKL. Deletions cut 2 bases from V and 2 bases from J, with 10 bases between.